The rows below give T cell receptor beta chains drawn from one sample of a study of shared clonotypes between healthy human individuals. Repertoires were generated with immunoSEQ multiplex PCR, while TCRdb's copy carries only in-frame clones and drops some. The data show 1.5 million to 2.5 million clones, about 94% seen once. The source material was naive CD8+ T cells sorted from blood. Every receptor here comes from a man younger than 35 in good health. CDR3s include the opening cysteine and the closing phenylalanine or tryptophan. The order of the fields is J gene, V gene, D gene, clone size, CDR3 protein, CDR3 DNA. A D gene is named only where the DNA matches it firmly. Expanded clones are given a class, and other clones once, few, many or no size at all.

j_call: TRBJ1-2
v_call: TRBV6-1
d_call: TRBD1
clone_size: few
cdr3_aa: CASRTTGGASYTF
cdr3_nt: TGTGCCAGCAGAACTACAGGGGGCGCGAGCTACACCTTC

j_call: TRBJ2-6
v_call: TRBV18
d_call: NA
clone_size: NA
cdr3_aa: CASSPSKGTGANVLTF
cdr3_nt: TGTGCCAGCTCACCTTCGAAGGGGACTGGGGCCAACGTCCTGACTTTC

j_call: TRBJ2-7
v_call: TRBV12-5
d_call: NA
clone_size: NA
cdr3_aa: CASGLPRGGQPYEQYF
cdr3_nt: TGTGCTAGTGGTTTGCCCAGGGGGGGACAGCCCTACGAGCAGTACTTC

j_call: TRBJ2-3
v_call: TRBV5-1
d_call: NA
clone_size: NA
cdr3_aa: CASTPTGTGDTQYF
cdr3_nt: TGCGCCAGCACCCCAACAGGTACGGGAGATACGCAGTATTTT

j_call: TRBJ2-7
v_call: TRBV10-3
d_call: NA
clone_size: NA
cdr3_aa: CAISAGQSSYEQYF
cdr3_nt: TGTGCCATCAGCGCGGGGCAGTCCTCCTACGAGCAGTACTTC

j_call: TRBJ1-2
v_call: TRBV9
d_call: NA
clone_size: NA
cdr3_aa: CASSVARGLGGLEGYTF
cdr3_nt: TGTGCCAGCAGCGTAGCTAGAGGACTAGGAGGGCTGGAGGGCTACACCTTC

j_call: TRBJ1-3
v_call: TRBV13
d_call: NA
clone_size: NA
cdr3_aa: CASSLGRGYFSGNTIYF
cdr3_nt: TGTGCCAGCAGCTTAGGGAGGGGCTACTTCTCTGGAAACACCATATATTTT

j_call: TRBJ2-7
v_call: TRBV27
d_call: NA
clone_size: NA
cdr3_aa: CASSFGESYEQYF
cdr3_nt: TGTGCCAGCAGTTTCGGGGAAAGTTACGAGCAGTACTTC

j_call: TRBJ2-7
v_call: TRBV1
d_call: NA
clone_size: NA
cdr3_aa: CTSSLKFRAYEQYF
cdr3_nt: TGCACCAGCAGCCTTAAGTTCCGGGCCTACGAGCAGTACTTC

j_call: TRBJ1-1
v_call: TRBV7-8
d_call: NA
clone_size: NA
cdr3_aa: CASSLAPVNTEAFF
cdr3_nt: TGTGCCAGCAGCCTTGCGCCCGTGAACACTGAAGCTTTCTTT

j_call: TRBJ2-1
v_call: TRBV6-5
d_call: NA
clone_size: NA
cdr3_aa: CASSYTTGSPQFF
cdr3_nt: TGTGCCAGCAGTTACACCACCGGATCCCCTCAGTTCTTC

j_call: TRBJ2-7
v_call: TRBV11-2
d_call: NA
clone_size: NA
cdr3_aa: CASSLRAPYEQYF
cdr3_nt: TGTGCCAGCAGCCTCCGGGCCCCCTACGAGCAGTACTTC

j_call: TRBJ1-5
v_call: TRBV7-9
d_call: NA
clone_size: NA
cdr3_aa: CASSLHTGGARQPQHF
cdr3_nt: TGTGCCAGCAGCCTCCACACGGGGGGGGCTAGGCAGCCCCAGCATTTT

j_call: TRBJ2-5
v_call: TRBV9
d_call: NA
clone_size: NA
cdr3_aa: CASSPPVQETQYF
cdr3_nt: TGTGCCAGCAGCCCTCCCGTCCAAGAGACCCAGTACTTC

j_call: TRBJ1-4
v_call: TRBV6-6
d_call: NA
clone_size: NA
cdr3_aa: CASRPGPYLNEKLFF
cdr3_nt: TGTGCCAGCAGACCGGGGCCGTACCTTAATGAAAAACTGTTTTTT

j_call: TRBJ1-2
v_call: TRBV15
d_call: NA
clone_size: NA
cdr3_aa: CATSREPPGDIKGGYTF
cdr3_nt: TGTGCCACCAGCAGAGAGCCCCCCGGGGATATTAAGGGTGGCTACACCTTC

j_call: TRBJ2-1
v_call: TRBV6-5
d_call: NA
clone_size: NA
cdr3_aa: CASSPGPVPDHEQFF
cdr3_nt: TGTGCCAGCAGCCCCGGCCCCGTGCCGGACCATGAGCAGTTCTTC

j_call: TRBJ2-5
v_call: TRBV6-1
d_call: TRBD2
clone_size: NA
cdr3_aa: CASSVGLAGGEETQYF
cdr3_nt: TGTGCCAGCAGTGTGGGACTAGCGGGAGGCGAAGAGACCCAGTACTTC

j_call: TRBJ2-3
v_call: TRBV4-1
d_call: NA
clone_size: NA
cdr3_aa: CASTYSGGFTDTQYF
cdr3_nt: TGCGCCAGCACCTATTCCGGGGGTTTCACAGATACGCAGTATTTT

j_call: TRBJ2-1
v_call: TRBV27
d_call: NA
clone_size: NA
cdr3_aa: CASKDSRYNEQFF
cdr3_nt: TGTGCCAGCAAGGACAGTCGATACAATGAGCAGTTCTTC

j_call: TRBJ1-4
v_call: TRBV28
d_call: TRBD1
clone_size: NA
cdr3_aa: CASSKRQGRNEKLFF
cdr3_nt: TGTGCCAGCAGTAAAAGACAGGGGCGTAATGAAAAACTGTTTTTT

j_call: TRBJ1-5
v_call: TRBV13
d_call: TRBD1
clone_size: NA
cdr3_aa: CASSLGTGGEQPQHF
cdr3_nt: TGTGCCAGCAGCTTAGGGACAGGGGGCGAGCAGCCCCAGCATTTT